This entry lists 28 T cell receptor beta chains sequenced from one sample in a study of beta chain features in type 1 diabetes. The study reverse transcribed the entire isolated RNA, so it sequenced expressed TCRB transcripts. Only in-frame clones appear in the TCRdb table, and some are missing; sequencing was by immunoSEQ multiplex PCR. The sample has under 450,000 clones, about 15% seen once. Material for sequencing was naive CD4+ T cells from blood. The receptors were sampled from a young woman in good health.

The gene calls are TRBV5-6 and TRBJ2-7, with 7 bases lining up with TRBD2. V shed 4 bases and J 2 bases; nucleotides not matched to a gene: 12. The CDR3 has 16 residues. Germline V gene sequence: CDR1 SGHDT, CDR2 YYEEEE. The CDR3 region is CASSVDPLAATYEQYF. The CDR3 DNA reads as TGTGCCAGCAGCGTTGATCCCCTAGCGGCAACCTACGAGCAGTACTTC. Variable domain in full (rest from reference TRBV5-6 and TRBJ2-7): DAGVTQSPTHLIKTRGQQVTLRCSPKSGHDTVSWYQQALGQGPQFIFQYYEEEERQRGNFPDRFSGHQFPNYSSELNVNALLLGDSALYLCASSVDPLAATYEQYFGPGTRLTVT.

A few counts support this clone. The chain recombines TRBV5-6 with TRBJ1-4; TRBD1 matches at 7 bases. CDR1 is SGHDT and CDR2 is YYEEEE in the germline V gene. V shed 2 bases, J shed 5 bases, and the junction held 9 bases outside the gene matches. This CDR3 region has 16 residues. The CDR3 is CASSFYTGAQNEKLFF. The CDR3 DNA is TGTGCCAGCAGCTTCTATACAGGGGCCCAAAATGAAAAACTGTTTTTT.

This clone has more than one count but fewer than ten. This chain joins TRBV29-1 and TRBJ1-1; D possibly corresponds to TRBD1 (6 bases). V lost 3 bases and J lost 4, with 12 bases in between. Germline CDR1 is SQVTM and CDR2 is ANQGSEA. This CDR3 is built from 13 residues. The CDR3 DNA follows: TGCAGCGTTGACCGCGGGGGCGCCACTGAAGCTTTCTTT. This encodes CSVDRGGATEAFF.

This clone has just a few counts. The rearrangement joins TRBV2 to TRBJ2-5; 11 nucleotides agree with TRBD2. The germline V gene has CDR1 SNHLY and CDR2 FYNNEI. J was trimmed by 2 bases and V by 5 bases; bases with no gene match: 7. The CDR3 has 16 amino acids. CDR3 sequence reads: CASSRLAGTIQETQYF. The CDR3 region has the DNA TGTGCCAGCAGTAGACTAGCGGGAACTATTCAAGAGACCCAGTACTTC.

The chain recombines TRBV5-1 with TRBJ1-1; 7 bases align to TRBD1. The length of the CDR3 is 14 residues. CDR1 SGHRS and CDR2 YFSETQ come from the germline V gene. Germline trimming cut 2 bases from V and 5 bases from J; bases unmatched to any gene: 6. The CDR3 reads CASSLKGASTEAFF. CDR3 in DNA: TGCGCCAGCAGCTTAAAGGGGGCGTCGACTGAAGCTTTCTTT.

The chain recombines TRBV7-3 with TRBJ2-7; D not resolved. V was trimmed by 5 bases and J by 3 bases, leaving 11 bases between them. Germline V gene sequence: CDR1 SGHTA, CDR2 FQGTGA. The CDR3 spans 13 residues. The CDR3 DNA is TGTGCCAGCAGCGCCCAATACAACTACGAGCAGTACTTC. The encoded protein is CASSAQYNYEQYF.

The chain recombines TRBV5-1 with TRBJ2-1; no clear D. The V end lost 1 base, the J end lost 5 bases, and 7 bases lay between the germline ends. This CDR3 is 13 amino acids long. CDR1 is SGHRS, CDR2 YFSETQ, per germline. The CDR3 here is CASSLISNNEQFF. The CDR3 coding sequence is TGCGCCAGCAGCTTGATAAGCAACAATGAGCAGTTCTTC.

This clone was observed a few times. The chain joins TRBV9 to TRBJ2-7; 8 positions match TRBD2. V shed 0 bases and J 6 bases; nucleotides not matched to a gene: 2. The CDR3 has 13 amino acids. CDR1 SGDLS and CDR2 YYNGEE come from the germline V gene. This CDR3 is CASSVVLAGEQYF. The CDR3 bases are TGTGCCAGCAGCGTAGTCCTAGCGGGCGAGCAGTACTTC.

This clone was found a few times. This chain links TRBV9 with TRBJ2-7, with D hard to call. The ends were cut back, 0 bases at V and 2 bases at J, with 9 bases in the middle. The CDR3 contains 14 residues. CDR1 SGDLS and CDR2 YYNGEE come from the germline V gene. CDR3 protein: CASSVVGSTYEQYF. The CDR3 region has the DNA TGTGCCAGCAGCGTAGTTGGCAGTACCTACGAGCAGTACTTC. Supplemented by reference TRBV9 and TRBJ2-7, the full variable domain reads DSGVTQTPKHLITATGQRVTLRCSPRSGDLSVYWYQQSLDQGLQFLIQYYNGEERAKGNILERFSAQQFPDLHSELNLSSLELGDSALYFCASSVVGSTYEQYFGPGTRLTVT.

The rearrangement joins TRBV2 to TRBJ2-3, with 8 bases that match TRBD2. The V segment lost 4 bases and the J segment 0 bases; nucleotides outside the gene matches: 3. Germline values: CDR1 SNHLY, CDR2 FYNNEI. CDR3 size: 15 residues. The CDR3 reads CASSALAVSTDTQYF. CDR3 bases: TGTGCCAGCAGTGCACTAGCGGTTAGCACAGATACGCAGTATTTT.

Only a few counts were recorded for this clone. This rearrangement joins TRBV6-6 to TRBJ2-7; 8 bases agree with TRBD1. The CDR3 is made up of 14 amino acids. The junction had 9 bases not matched to a gene; V was cut back by 6 bases and J by 5 bases. In germline, CDR1 is MNHNY, CDR2 SVGAGI (reference sequence). Written as DNA, the CDR3 is TGTGCCAGCAGCCAACCAGGGGGCCGGAACGAGCAGTACTTC. This gives the protein CASSQPGGRNEQYF.

This clone was detected a few times. The chain has TRBV6-5 and TRBJ2-5; 12 nucleotides agree with TRBD2. With 4 bases clipped from V and 2 bases from J, the junction kept 2 bases outside the gene matches. From germline, CDR1 is MNHEY and CDR2 SVGAGI. The CDR3 consists of 15 residues. The CDR3 DNA reads as TGTGCCAGCAGTTTTCTAGCGGGAGGGCAAGAGACCCAGTACTTC. Translation gives CASSFLAGGQETQYF.

The chain uses TRBV7-9 and TRBJ1-5, with D possibly TRBD1 on 6 matching bases. The germline V gene encodes CDR1 SEHNR and CDR2 FQNEAQ (reference sequence). This CDR3 contains 15 residues. The V end lost 3 bases, the J end lost 4 bases, and 13 bases lay between the germline ends. The DNA for the CDR3 is TGTGCCAGCAGCTTTGCCATTACAGGGAATCAGCCCCAGCATTTT. Translation gives CASSFAITGNQPQHF.

This clone was picked up a small number of times. The genes are TRBV7-9 and TRBJ1-5, with D possibly matching TRBD1 (6 bases). The CDR3 extends over 16 amino acids. The V end was cut by 4 bases, the J end by 4 bases, with 17 bases between. Germline lookup yields CDR1 SEHNR and CDR2 FQNEAQ (reference sequence). CDR3 in DNA: TGTGCCAGCAGCTACACCAGGTCAGGGGATAATCAGCCCCAGCATTTT. Translation gives CASSYTRSGDNQPQHF.

The chain recombines TRBV7-2 with TRBJ2-3; 9 nucleotides align to TRBD2. J gave up 4 bases and V 5 bases, and 7 bases lay outside the gene matches. The germline V gene encodes CDR1 SGHTA and CDR2 FQGNSA. This CDR3 has 15 amino acids. CDR3 nucleotides: TGTGCCAGCAGCACTCGACTAGCGGCCCCAGATACGCAGTATTTT. Its translation: CASSTRLAAPDTQYF.

The chain combines TRBV7-9 with TRBJ2-5, with D tentatively TRBD1 (5 bases). The CDR3 has 12 residues. V lost 11 bases to trimming and J lost 1 base, with 11 bases between them. Germline V gene lookup returns CDR1 SEHNR and CDR2 FQNEAQ (reference sequence). The CDR3 nucleotides read TGTGCCCTGGGGCGAGGCCAAGAGACCCAGTACTTC. Its protein product is CALGRGQETQYF.

The rearrangement joins TRBV28 to TRBJ2-5, with a tentative D call TRBD1 (6 bases). Trimming stripped 8 bases from V and 0 bases from J, with 13 bases between. Germline assignment: CDR1 MDHEN and CDR2 SYDVKM. The CDR3 is made up of 14 amino acids. As DNA, the CDR3 is TGTGCCAGCTACTCGCAGGGGAACCAAGAGACCCAGTACTTC. It yields the protein CASYSQGNQETQYF.

The rearrangement joins TRBV7-9 to TRBJ1-5; 9 nucleotides align to TRBD1. This CDR3 spans 18 amino acids. Germline V gives CDR1 SEHNR, CDR2 FQNEAQ (reference sequence). Trimming took 5 bases from V and 0 from J; bases not matched to a gene: 11. The CDR3 protein is CASSKWTGALNSNQPQHF. CDR3 DNA: TGTGCCAGCAGCAAGTGGACAGGGGCGCTTAATAGCAATCAGCCCCAGCATTTT.

V is TRBV7-9 and J is TRBJ1-5; D ambiguous. V was cut by 1 base and J by 1 base, with 11 bases left in between. Looked up from germline, CDR1 is SEHNR and CDR2 is FQNEAQ (reference sequence). This CDR3 is built from 16 residues. The CDR3 sequence: CASSLDSRVSNQPQHF. The CDR3 DNA reads TGTGCCAGCAGCTTAGACTCTCGGGTGAGCAATCAGCCCCAGCATTTT.

This chain links TRBV4-2 with TRBJ2-1; a possible D gene is TRBD2 (5 bases). The CDR3 totals 17 residues. Deletions cut 0 bases from V and 0 bases from J, with 12 bases between. Germline assignment: CDR1 LGHNA and CDR2 YNFKEQ. As DNA, the CDR3 is TGTGCCAGCAGCCAAGATCCAGCGGAGAGCTCCTACAATGAGCAGTTCTTC. It yields the protein CASSQDPAESSYNEQFF.

The rearrangement links TRBV19 to TRBJ2-1; D possibly corresponds to TRBD2 (5 bases). The CDR3 consists of 15 residues. The germline V and J ends were trimmed by 7 bases and 0 bases, with 13 bases remaining between them. CDR1 is LNHDA and CDR2 is SQIVND in the germline V gene (reference sequence). The CDR3 region has the DNA TGTGCCAGTAAGGCCGCGGGCAGCTCCTACAATGAGCAGTTCTTC. It encodes CASKAAGSSYNEQFF.

V and J are TRBV7-9 and TRBJ2-7; 10 nucleotides align to TRBD1. There are 16 residues in the CDR3. Germline V gene sequence: CDR1 SEHNR, CDR2 FQNEAQ (reference sequence). Trimming cost V 5 bases and J 5 bases; bases outside gene matches: 12. The CDR3 region is CASSPAGTGANNEQYF. The CDR3 DNA reads TGTGCCAGCAGCCCAGCCGGGACAGGGGCCAACAACGAGCAGTACTTC.

This chain connects TRBV7-2 to TRBJ2-1; TRBD1 agrees at 8 bases. The germline CDR1 and CDR2 sequences are SGHTA and FQGNSA. J was trimmed by 2 bases and V by 5 bases; bases with no gene match: 8. The CDR3 is made up of 16 amino acids. The CDR3 sequence: CASSPRTGLTYNEQFF. The CDR3 DNA is TGTGCCAGCAGCCCCCGGACAGGGCTCACCTACAATGAGCAGTTCTTC. The entire variable domain, with the rest obtained from reference TRBV7-2 and TRBJ2-1, is as follows: GAGVSQSPSNKVTEKGKDVELRCDPISGHTALYWYRQSLGQGLEFLIYFQGNSAPDKSGLPSDRFSAERTGGSVSTLTIQRTQQEDSAVYLCASSPRTGLTYNEQFFGPGTRLTVL.

J is TRBJ2-3 and V is TRBV29-1; D is possibly TRBD1 (5 bases). The CDR3 consists of 12 residues. Germline CDR1 SQVTM, CDR2 ANQGSEA. The V and J ends lost 4 bases and 3 bases respectively, with 8 bases between them. CDR3 loop: CSVAQATDTQYF. DNA of the CDR3: TGCAGCGTTGCACAGGCTACAGATACGCAGTATTTT.

About this clone itself: Other DNA sequences in this specimen translate into the identical CDR3. CDR3 in DNA: TGTGCCTGGAGTGTAAGGGGGAACGAGCAGTACTTC. Protein sequence: CAWSVRGNEQYF. The V call is TRBV30, the J call TRBJ2-7; perhaps TRBD1 as D (6 bases). CDR1 is GTSNPN and CDR2 is SVGIG in the germline V gene (reference sequence). V shed 0 bases and J shed 5 bases, with 8 bases lying between them. CDR3 size: 12 residues.

This rearrangement joins TRBV18 to TRBJ2-5, with a tentative D call TRBD2 (5 bases). Per germline, CDR1 KGHSH and CDR2 LQKENI. The ends were cut back, 5 bases at V and 1 base at J, with 8 bases in the middle. The length of the CDR3 is 13 residues. The CDR3 is CASSVAPQETQYF. Written as DNA, the CDR3 is TGTGCCAGCTCAGTAGCGCCCCAAGAGACCCAGTACTTC. Full variable domain (remainder filled in from reference TRBV18 and TRBJ2-5): NAGVMQNPRHLVRRRGQEARLRCSPMKGHSHVYWYRQLPEEGLKFMVYLQKENIIDESGMPKERFSAEFPKEGPSILRIQQVVRGDSAAYFCASSVAPQETQYFGPGTRLLVL.

This chain joins TRBV28 and TRBJ2-5; TRBD1 matches at 8 bases. The end of the DNA fits TRBJ2-7 better, so the J call may be wrong. CDR1 is MDHEN, CDR2 SYDVKM, per germline. This CDR3 has 14 amino acids. As DNA, the CDR3 is TGTGCCAGCAGTTTTGGAGACAGGGGAGGCGAGCAGTACTTC. Its translation is CASSFGDRGGEQYF.

This clone was seen only a few times. This rearrangement joins TRBV11-2 to TRBJ2-7, with D possibly matching TRBD2 (6 bases). V lost 6 bases and J 5 bases, leaving 11 bases between the germline ends. CDR1 and CDR2 from the germline V gene are SGHAT and FQNNGV. The CDR3 is 12 amino acids. Written as DNA, the CDR3 is TGTGCCAGCAGTGGGGGGAGCAACGAGCAGTACTTC. Residues: CASSGGSNEQYF.